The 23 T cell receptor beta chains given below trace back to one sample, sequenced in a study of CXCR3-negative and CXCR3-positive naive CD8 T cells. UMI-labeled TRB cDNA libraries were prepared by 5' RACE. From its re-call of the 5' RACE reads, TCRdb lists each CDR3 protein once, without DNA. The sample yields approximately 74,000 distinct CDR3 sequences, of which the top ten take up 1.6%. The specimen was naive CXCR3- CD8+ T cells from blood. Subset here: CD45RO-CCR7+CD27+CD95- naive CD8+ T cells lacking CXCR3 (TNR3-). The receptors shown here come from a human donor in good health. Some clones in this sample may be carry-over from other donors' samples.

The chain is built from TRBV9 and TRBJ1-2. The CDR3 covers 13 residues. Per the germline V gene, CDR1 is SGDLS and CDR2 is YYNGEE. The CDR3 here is CASSVGGEGGYTF.

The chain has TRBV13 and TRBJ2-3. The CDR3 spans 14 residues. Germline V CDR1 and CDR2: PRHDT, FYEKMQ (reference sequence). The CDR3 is CASSLRLAADTQYF. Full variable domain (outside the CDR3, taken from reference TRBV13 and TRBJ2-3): AAGVIQSPRHLIKEKRETATLKCYPIPRHDTVYWYQQGPGQDPQFLISFYEKMQSDKGSIPDRFSAQQFSDYHSELNMSSLELGDSALYFCASSLRLAADTQYFGPGTRLTVL.

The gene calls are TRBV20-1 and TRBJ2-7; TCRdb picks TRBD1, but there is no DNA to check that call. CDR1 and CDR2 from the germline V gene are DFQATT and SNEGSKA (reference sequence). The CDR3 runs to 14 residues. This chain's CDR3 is CSARAKGASYEQYF.

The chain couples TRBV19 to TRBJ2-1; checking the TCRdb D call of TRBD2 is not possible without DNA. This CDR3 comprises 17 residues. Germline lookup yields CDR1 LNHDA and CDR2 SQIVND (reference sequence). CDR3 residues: CASSIDSGGRVYNEQFF.

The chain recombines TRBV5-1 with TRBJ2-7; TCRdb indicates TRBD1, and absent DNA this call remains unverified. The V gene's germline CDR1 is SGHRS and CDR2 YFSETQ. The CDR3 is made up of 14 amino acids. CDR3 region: CASSYQGGTYEQYF.

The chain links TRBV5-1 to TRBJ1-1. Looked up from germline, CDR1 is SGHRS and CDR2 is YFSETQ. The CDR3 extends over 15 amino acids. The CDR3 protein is CASSPTPSSNTEAFF.

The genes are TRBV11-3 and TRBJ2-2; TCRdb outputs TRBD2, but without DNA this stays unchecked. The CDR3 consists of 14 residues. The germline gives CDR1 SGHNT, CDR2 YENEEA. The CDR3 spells CASSLRGRTGELFF.

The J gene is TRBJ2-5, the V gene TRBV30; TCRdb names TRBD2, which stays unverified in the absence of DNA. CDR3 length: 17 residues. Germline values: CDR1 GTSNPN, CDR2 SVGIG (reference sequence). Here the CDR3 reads CASSPRLAGGPSETQYF.

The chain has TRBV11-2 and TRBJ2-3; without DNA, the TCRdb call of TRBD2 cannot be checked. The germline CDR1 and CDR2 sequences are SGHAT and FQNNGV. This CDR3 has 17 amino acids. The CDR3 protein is CASSPGGVWPDTDTQYF. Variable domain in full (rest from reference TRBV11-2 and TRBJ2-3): EAGVAQSPRYKIIEKRQSVAFWCNPISGHATLYWYQQILGQGPKLLIQFQNNGVVDDSQLPKDRFSAERLKGVDSTLKIQPAKLEDSAVYLCASSPGGVWPDTDTQYFGPGTRLTVL.

CDR3 region: CASSFNSGVGNIQYF. The rearrangement joins TRBV5-1 to TRBJ2-4; TCRdb calls TRBD1, which cannot be checked without DNA. This CDR3 contains 15 residues. Germline V gene lookup returns CDR1 SGHRS and CDR2 YFSETQ.

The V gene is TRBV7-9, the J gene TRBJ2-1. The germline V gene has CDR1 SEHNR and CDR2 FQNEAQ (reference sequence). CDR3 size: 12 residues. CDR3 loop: CASSLGTGKQFF.

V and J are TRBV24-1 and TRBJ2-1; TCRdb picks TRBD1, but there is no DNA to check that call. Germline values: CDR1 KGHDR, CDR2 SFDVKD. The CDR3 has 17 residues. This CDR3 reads CATSDLRTGRSYNEQFF.

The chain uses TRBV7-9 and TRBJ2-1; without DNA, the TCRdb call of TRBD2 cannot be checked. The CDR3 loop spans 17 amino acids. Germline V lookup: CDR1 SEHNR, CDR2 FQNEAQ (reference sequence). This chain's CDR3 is CASSPRLAGGSYNEQFF.

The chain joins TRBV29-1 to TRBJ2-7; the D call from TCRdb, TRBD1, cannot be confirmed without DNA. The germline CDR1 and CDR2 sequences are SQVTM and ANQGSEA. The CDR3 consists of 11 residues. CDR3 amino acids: CSGNQGHEQYF.

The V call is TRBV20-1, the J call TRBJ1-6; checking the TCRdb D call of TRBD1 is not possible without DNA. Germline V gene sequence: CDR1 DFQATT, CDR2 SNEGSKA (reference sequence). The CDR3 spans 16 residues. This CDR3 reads CSALPTGIRSAPPLHF.

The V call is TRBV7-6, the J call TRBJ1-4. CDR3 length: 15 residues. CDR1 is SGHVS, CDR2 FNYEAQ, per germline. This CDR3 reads CASSLSGSFGEKLFF.

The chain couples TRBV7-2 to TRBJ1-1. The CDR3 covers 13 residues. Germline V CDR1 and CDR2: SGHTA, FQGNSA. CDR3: CASSLARAVEAFF.

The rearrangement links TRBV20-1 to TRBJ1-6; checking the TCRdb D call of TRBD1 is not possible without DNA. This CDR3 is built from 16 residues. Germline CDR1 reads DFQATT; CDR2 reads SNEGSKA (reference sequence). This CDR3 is CSATPGGEGYNSPLHF.

Here the CDR3 reads CSTPDGDTYEQYF. The rearrangement joins TRBV20-1 to TRBJ2-7; TCRdb indicates TRBD1, and absent DNA this call remains unverified. Per germline, CDR1 DFQATT and CDR2 SNEGSKA (reference sequence). CDR3 size: 13 residues.

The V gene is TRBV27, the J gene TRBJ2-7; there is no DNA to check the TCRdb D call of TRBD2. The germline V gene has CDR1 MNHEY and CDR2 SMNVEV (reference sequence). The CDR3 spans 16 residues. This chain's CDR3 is CASSLVSGRLEYEQYF.

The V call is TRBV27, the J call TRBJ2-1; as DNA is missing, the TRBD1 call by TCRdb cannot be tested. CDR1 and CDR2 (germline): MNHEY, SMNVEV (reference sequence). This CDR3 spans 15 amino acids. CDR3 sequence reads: CASRLPGQGYNEQFF.

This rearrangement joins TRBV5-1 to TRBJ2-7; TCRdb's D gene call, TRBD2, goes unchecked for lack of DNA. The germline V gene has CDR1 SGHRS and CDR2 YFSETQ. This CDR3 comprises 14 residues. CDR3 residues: CASSGDSSSYEQYF.

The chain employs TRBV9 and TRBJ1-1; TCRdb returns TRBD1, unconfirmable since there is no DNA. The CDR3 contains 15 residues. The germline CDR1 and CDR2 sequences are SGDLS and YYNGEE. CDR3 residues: CASSVGDSLVTEAFF.